This T cell receptor (beta chain) was identified during a study of CD8 T cells in Susac syndrome. Study in general: Clinical remission applied to under 10 sequenced Susac syndrome patients, and about six had active disease. Findings of the study overall: The authors found fewer than 20 Susac-specific public clones in total CD8+ repertoires and four to six in CD8+ TEMRA repertoires.

About this clonotype itself: Its matching antigen is unknown.

All included Susac syndrome patients satisfied recently defined diagnostic criteria for definite or probable disease. The CDR3 extends over 14 amino acids. From germline, CDR1 is MNHEY and CDR2 SVGEGT. The ends were cut back, 4 bases at V and 8 bases at J, with 18 bases in the middle. With random hexamers, reverse transcription was performed on about 0.5 to 1 ug of RNA. It was immunoSEQ multiplex PCR that amplified TCR beta CDR3 across 54 Vbeta and 13 Jbeta. A single record per CDR3 protein comes from TCRdb applying MiXCR to the immunoSEQ multiplex PCR reads. The table shows about 110,000 distinct CDR3 sequences, with roughly 95% occurring only once.

The sequencing sample was made of CD8+ T cells from PBMCs. The V and J genes are TRBV6-2 or TRBV6-3 and TRBJ2-7, with D possibly called TRBD1 or TRBD2 (5 bases each). The TCR originated in a human donor with Susac syndrome. The CDR3 bases are TGTGCCAGCAGTTCCCCGACGGGGACGGAAAAGCAGTACTTC. Its translation: CASSSPTGTEKQYF.